Each of the 18 T cell receptor beta chains below was sequenced from the same sample in a study of blood T cell repertoires in COVID-19. Some clones are missing from TCRdb's copy, which holds only in-frame ones; the method was immunoSEQ multiplex PCR. Seen here are fewer than 90,000 clones, less than 85% observed once, and the top ten hold less than 20%. Material for sequencing was peripheral blood. The origin of the receptors is a woman of 80 years or more with acute or convalescent COVID-19.

The chain joins TRBV2 to TRBJ2-3, with TRBD1 matching over 7 bases. Looked up from germline, CDR1 is SNHLY and CDR2 is FYNNEI. The CDR3 is 15 amino acids. J gave up 2 bases and V 4 bases, and 6 bases lay outside the gene matches. CDR3 amino acids: CASSGTGYLTDTQYF. DNA for the CDR3: TGTGCCAGCAGTGGGACAGGCTACCTCACAGATACGCAGTATTTT.

This chain joins TRBV11-2 and TRBJ1-5, with TRBD1 identical over 7 bases. The CDR3 runs 14 residues. Germline V CDR1 and CDR2: SGHAT, FQNNGV. The trim removed 8 bases at V and 3 bases at J, leaving 7 bases unmatched. The chain's CDR3 is CASSSGGNNQPQHF. The CDR3 DNA sequence: TGTGCCAGCTCCTCAGGGGGTAACAATCAGCCCCAGCATTTT.

This chain links TRBV4-1 with TRBJ2-1; 9 bases are a match to TRBD2. With V trimmed by 0 bases and J by 7 bases, 7 bases remained unmatched. This CDR3 has 16 residues. CDR1 and CDR2 (germline): MGHRA, YSYEKL. DNA for the CDR3: TGCGCCAGCAGCCAAGAGGGTAGCGGGAGATCGAATGAGCAGTTCTTC. This encodes CASSQEGSGRSNEQFF.

In this sample, this clone turned up a few times. V gene TRBV16 combines with J gene TRBJ1-1; D uncertain. The ends were cut back, 0 bases at V and 5 bases at J, with 7 bases in the middle. CDR1 is KGHSY and CDR2 is FQNENV in the germline V gene. The CDR3 runs 13 residues. In DNA form, the CDR3 reads TGTGCCAGCAGCCAATCCCTGGCTACTGAAGCTTTCTTT. This gives the protein CASSQSLATEAFF.

This chain joins TRBV5-1 and TRBJ2-5; 8 bases are a match to TRBD2. V lost 6 bases and J lost 5; bases outside the gene matches: 9. The germline V gene has CDR1 SGHRS and CDR2 YFSETQ. CDR3 length: 14 amino acids. CDR3 sequence (DNA): TGCGCCAGCACCAGAGACGGGGGGGCTGAGACCCAGTACTTC. The encoded protein is CASTRDGGAETQYF.

Concerning this clone: Other nucleotide sequences from this sample produce the same CDR3. The chain has TRBV3-1 (or the pseudogene TRBV3-2) and TRBJ2-3; D is possibly TRBD1 (5 bases). From germline, CDR1 is LGHDT and CDR2 YNNKEL (reference sequence). CDR3 length: 16 amino acids. Between the trimmed V and J ends, which lost 1 base and 0 bases, there was a span of 11 bases. For the CDR3, the DNA is TGTGCCAGCAGCCAAGTAGGGGTGAGGAGCACAGATACGCAGTATTTT. It encodes CASSQVGVRSTDTQYF.

J is TRBJ1-2 and V is TRBV29-1; 7 bases line up with TRBD1. The CDR3 runs 13 residues. Germline-derived CDR1 and CDR2 are SQVTM and ANQGSEA. Germline trimming cut 6 bases from V and 6 bases from J; bases unmatched to any gene: 10. The CDR3 region has the DNA TGCAGCGTCCACGACAGGGCGTCGAATGGCTACACCTTC. Its protein product is CSVHDRASNGYTF. The variable domain in full, completed from reference TRBV29-1 and TRBJ1-2, reads SAVISQKPSRDICQRGTSLTIQCQVDSQVTMMFWYRQQPGQSLTLIATANQGSEATYESGFVIDKFPISRPNLTFSTLTVSNMSPEDSSIYLCSVHDRASNGYTFGSGTRLTVV.

V gene TRBV6-5 combines with J gene TRBJ2-1; tentative D call: TRBD2 (5 bases). CDR1 is MNHEY, CDR2 SVGAGI, per germline. Trimming shortened V by 5 bases and J by 6 bases, and 17 bases separated the two germline ends. CDR3 length: 15 residues. The CDR3 loop is CASSTRRLLSNEQFF. The CDR3 nucleotides are TGTGCCAGCAGTACCCGGAGACTACTAAGCAATGAGCAGTTCTTC.

V is TRBV5-1 and J is TRBJ1-3; D ambiguous. Trimming removed 0 bases at V and 0 bases at J, with 10 bases between. Germline CDR1 and CDR2: SGHRS and YFSETQ. The CDR3 is made up of 16 amino acids. The CDR3 DNA sequence: TGCGCCAGCAGCTTGGGGAGCGTATTCTCTGGAAACACCATATATTTT. Its translation is CASSLGSVFSGNTIYF.

The chain uses TRBV18 and TRBJ2-3, with D possibly TRBD1 on 6 matching bases. The germline gives CDR1 KGHSH, CDR2 LQKENI. The length of the CDR3 is 14 residues. The V and J ends lost 3 bases and 3 bases respectively, with 10 bases between them. CDR3 coding DNA: TGTGCCAGCTCACCCCCAGGGGTAACAGATACGCAGTATTTT. It yields the protein CASSPPGVTDTQYF.

The rearrangement joins TRBV11-2 to TRBJ2-3, with D tentatively TRBD1 (6 bases). Germline V gives CDR1 SGHAT, CDR2 FQNNGV. The CDR3 has 15 residues. The ends were cut back, 2 bases at V and 3 bases at J, with 12 bases in the middle. The CDR3 nucleotides read TGTGCCAGCAGCTTAACAGGGTCGGCGACAGATACGCAGTATTTT. Protein sequence: CASSLTGSATDTQYF.

This clone was counted a single time. The junction departs from germline at one end; a sequencing error may be responsible. The chain has TRBV7-8 and TRBJ2-1; D is ambiguous. Germline V CDR1 and CDR2: SGHVS, FQNEAQ. CDR3 length equals 11 residues. As DNA, the CDR3 is TGTGCCAGCAGCCCCTATAATGAGCAGTTCTTC. This encodes CASSPYNEQFF. Looking up the rest from reference TRBV7-8 and TRBJ2-1 gives the full variable domain: GAGVSQSPRYKVAKRGQDVALRCDPISGHVSLFWYQQALGQGPEFLTYFQNEAQLDKSGLPSDRFFAERPEGSVSTLKIQRTQQEDSAVYLCASSPYNEQFFGPGTRLTVL.

This clone showed up just a few times. The chain recombines TRBV7-2 with TRBJ1-1; TRBD1 might be the D (6 bases). V was trimmed by 5 bases and J by 4 bases, leaving 17 bases between them. This CDR3 has 15 amino acids. Germline V gene lookup returns CDR1 SGHTA and CDR2 FQGNSA. The CDR3 loop is CASSPRSGDRTEAFF. CDR3 nucleotides: TGTGCCAGCAGCCCTCGATCAGGGGATCGCACTGAAGCTTTCTTT.

The chain couples TRBV19 to TRBJ1-1; the D gene is possibly TRBD1 (6 bases). Germline lookup yields CDR1 LNHDA and CDR2 SQIVND (reference sequence). This CDR3 has 16 residues. Trimming cost V 6 bases and J 5 bases, with 22 bases left between them. CDR3 region: CASSSIPSQGRTEAFF. As DNA, the CDR3 is TGTGCCAGTAGCTCCATCCCCTCACAGGGACGGACTGAAGCTTTCTTT.

Remarks on this clone: The junction and the germline gene differ at one end; a read error may be behind it. The J gene is TRBJ1-1, the V gene TRBV5-1; D perhaps matches TRBD1 (5 bases). The CDR3 has 14 amino acids. Germline V lookup: CDR1 SGHRS, CDR2 YFSETQ. The CDR3 DNA reads TGCACCAGCAGCTCTCTGGGGGAGGACACTGAAGCTTTCTTT. Protein: CTSSSLGEDTEAFF.

This chain joins TRBV7-2 and TRBJ2-7; 10 bases line up with TRBD1. Per the germline V gene, CDR1 is SGHTA and CDR2 is FQGNSA. Trimming removed 5 bases from V and 6 bases from J; junction bases left unmatched: 7. CDR3 length: 14 residues. The CDR3 sequence: CASSLRQGAGEQYF. CDR3 sequence (DNA): TGTGCCAGCAGCCTAAGACAGGGGGCCGGCGAGCAGTACTTC.

The V call is TRBV11-3, the J call TRBJ2-1; D might be TRBD1 (6 bases). Germline V CDR1 and CDR2: SGHNT, YENEEA. This CDR3 is built from 17 residues. The V gene lost 1 base and the J gene lost 0 bases, with 13 bases spanning the gap. CDR3 protein: CASSLGLTGLSYNEQFF. In DNA form, the CDR3 reads TGTGCCAGCAGCTTAGGATTGACAGGACTCTCCTACAATGAGCAGTTCTTC.

The V gene is TRBV5-1, the J gene TRBJ1-1; D possibly corresponds to TRBD1 (5 bases). Per the germline V gene, CDR1 is SGHRS and CDR2 is YFSETQ. Trimming took off 4 bases at V and 11 bases at J, with 30 bases between the two ends. The CDR3 runs to 17 residues. The CDR3 region has the DNA TGCGCCAGCAGCCTGGGAGCGAGGAACAGGTTCCAAAATTGGGCTTTCTTT. The encoded protein is CASSLGARNRFQNWAFF.